Listed here is a single T cell receptor (beta chain). Its cognate antigen is unknown. This specimen belongs to a study of cytomegalovirus exposure and HLA in healthy donors. Study conclusions and caveats: In an earlier analysis, about 87% or about 30%: the productive usage of most TCR beta V segments.

Sampled while nominally healthy, donors likely had unrecorded immune exposures. The primer mix had 60 Vbeta and 13 Jbeta primers. Generated by immunoSEQ multiplex PCR, the TCRdb table keeps only in-frame clones and is missing some. The table shows 180,000 or so clones, with about three quarters occurring only once. Germline CDR1 and CDR2: MNHEY and SVGAGI. The J segment lost 0 bases and the V segment lost 6 bases, leaving 4 bases of the junction unmatched. The CDR3 loop spans 15 amino acids. The chain has TRBV6-5 and TRBJ1-5; 8 nucleotides line up with TRBD1. The receptor was derived from a female donor in good health and CMV-seronegative. Sequencing used PBMCs. This CDR3 is CASRRDRSSNQPQHF. The CDR3, as DNA: TGTGCCAGCAGGAGGGACAGGAGTAGCAATCAGCCCCAGCATTTT.